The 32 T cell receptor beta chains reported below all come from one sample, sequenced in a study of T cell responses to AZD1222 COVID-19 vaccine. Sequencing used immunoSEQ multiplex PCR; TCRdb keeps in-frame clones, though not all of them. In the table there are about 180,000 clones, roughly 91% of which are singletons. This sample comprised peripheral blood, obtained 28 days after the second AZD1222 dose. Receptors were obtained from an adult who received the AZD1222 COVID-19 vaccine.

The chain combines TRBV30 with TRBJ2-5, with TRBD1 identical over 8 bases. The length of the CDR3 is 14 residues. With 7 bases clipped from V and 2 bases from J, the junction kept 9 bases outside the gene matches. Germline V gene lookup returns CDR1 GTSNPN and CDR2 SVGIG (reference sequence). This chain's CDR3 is CAFVRDRKQETQYF. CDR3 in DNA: TGTGCCTTTGTGCGGGACAGGAAACAAGAGACCCAGTACTTC.

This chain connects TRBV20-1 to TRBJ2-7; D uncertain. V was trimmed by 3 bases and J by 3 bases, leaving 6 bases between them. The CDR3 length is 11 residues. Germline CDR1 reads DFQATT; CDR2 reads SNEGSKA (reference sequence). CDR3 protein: CSASGGYEQYF. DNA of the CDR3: TGCAGTGCTAGTGGCGGCTACGAGCAGTACTTC.

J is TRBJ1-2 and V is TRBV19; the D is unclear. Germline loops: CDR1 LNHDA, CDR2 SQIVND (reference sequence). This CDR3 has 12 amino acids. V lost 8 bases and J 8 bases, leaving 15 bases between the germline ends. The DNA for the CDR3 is TGTGCCAGTCATCGGACCGGAGGGGGCTACACCTTC. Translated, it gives CASHRTGGGYTF.

This chain's CDR3 is CASSQGDRYTGELFF. In DNA, the CDR3 is TGTGCCAGCAGCCAGGGGGACCGCTACACCGGGGAGCTGTTTTTT. The chain is built from TRBV3-1 (or the pseudogene TRBV3-2) and TRBJ2-2; either TRBD1 or TRBD2 may supply D (5 bases each). CDR1 LGHDT and CDR2 YNNKEL come from the germline V gene (reference sequence). The CDR3 is 15 amino acids. V lost 3 bases and J lost 3, with 11 bases in between.

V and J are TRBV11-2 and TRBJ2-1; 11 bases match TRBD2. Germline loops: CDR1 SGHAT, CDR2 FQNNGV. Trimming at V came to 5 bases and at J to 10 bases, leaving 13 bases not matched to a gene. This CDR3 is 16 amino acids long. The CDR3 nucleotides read TGTGCCAGCAGCCCCCGACTAGCGGGAACTAGTACGGAGCAGTTCTTC. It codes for CASSPRLAGTSTEQFF.

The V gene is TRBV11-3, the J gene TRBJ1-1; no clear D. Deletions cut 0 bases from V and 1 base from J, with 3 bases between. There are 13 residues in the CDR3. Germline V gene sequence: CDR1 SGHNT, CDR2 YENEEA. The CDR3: CASSLEGNTEAFF. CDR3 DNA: TGTGCCAGCAGCTTAGAGGGGAACACTGAAGCTTTCTTT.

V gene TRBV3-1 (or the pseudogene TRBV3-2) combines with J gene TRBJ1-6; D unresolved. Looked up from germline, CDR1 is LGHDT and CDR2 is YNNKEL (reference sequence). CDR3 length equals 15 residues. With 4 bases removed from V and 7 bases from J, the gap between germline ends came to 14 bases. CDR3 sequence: CASSPRFGQNSPLHF. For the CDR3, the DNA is TGTGCCAGCAGCCCCCGGTTCGGGCAGAATTCACCCCTCCACTTT.

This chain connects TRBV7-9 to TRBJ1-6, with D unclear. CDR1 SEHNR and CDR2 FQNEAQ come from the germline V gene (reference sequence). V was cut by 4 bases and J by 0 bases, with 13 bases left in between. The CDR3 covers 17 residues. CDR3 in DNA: TGTGCCAGCAGCTATTCCTTGGGAACCTCCTATAATTCACCCCTCCACTTT. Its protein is CASSYSLGTSYNSPLHF.

This CDR3 is CASSLAVLAGSKTQYF. CDR3 sequence (DNA): TGTGCCAGCAGCTTAGCTGTTTTAGCGGGATCGAAGACCCAGTACTTC. The chain combines TRBV7-2 with TRBJ2-5; 8 bases are a match to TRBD2. The CDR3 loop spans 16 amino acids. CDR1 SGHTA and CDR2 FQGNSA come from the germline V gene. V lost 0 bases to trimming and J lost 6 bases; unmatched junction nucleotides: 9.

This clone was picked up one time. The CDR3 DNA sequence: TGTGCCAGCCCCCAGGGGGCTAGCGGGAAGAAAAAGCCCAAGGTGGAGTTCTTC. Translating gives CASPQGASGKKKPKVEFF. The chain combines TRBV18 with TRBJ2-1; tentatively, D is TRBD2 (9 bases). The CDR3 has 18 residues. Between the trimmed V and J ends, which lost 8 bases and 14 bases, there was a span of 37 bases. From germline, CDR1 is KGHSH and CDR2 LQKENI. Together with reference TRBV18 and TRBJ2-1, the CDR3 gives the full variable domain: NAGVMQNPRHLVRRRGQEARLRCSPMKGHSHVYWYRQLPEEGLKFMVYLQKENIIDESGMPKERFSAEFPKEGPSILRIQQVVRGDSAAYFCASPQGASGKKKPKVEFFGPGTRLTVL.

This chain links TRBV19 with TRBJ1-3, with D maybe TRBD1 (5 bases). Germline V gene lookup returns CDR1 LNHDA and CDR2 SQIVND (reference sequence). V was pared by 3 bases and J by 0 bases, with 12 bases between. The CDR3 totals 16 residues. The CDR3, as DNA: TGTGCCAGTAGTATGCCCGGGGGAATCTCTGGAAACACCATATATTTT. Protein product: CASSMPGGISGNTIYF.

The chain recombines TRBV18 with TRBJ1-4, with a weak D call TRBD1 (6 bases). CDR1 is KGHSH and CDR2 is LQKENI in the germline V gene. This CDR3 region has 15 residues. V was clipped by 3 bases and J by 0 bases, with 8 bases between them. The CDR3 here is CASSPRTATNEKLFF. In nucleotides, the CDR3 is TGTGCCAGCTCACCCCGGACAGCAACTAATGAAAAACTGTTTTTT.

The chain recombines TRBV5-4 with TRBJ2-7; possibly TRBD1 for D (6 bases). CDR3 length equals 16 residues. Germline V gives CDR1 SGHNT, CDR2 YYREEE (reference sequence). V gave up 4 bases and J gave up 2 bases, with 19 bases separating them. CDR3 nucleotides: TGTGCCAGCAGCAAACCCTTTGGGGGCCAGCCCTACGAGCAGTACTTC. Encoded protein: CASSKPFGGQPYEQYF.

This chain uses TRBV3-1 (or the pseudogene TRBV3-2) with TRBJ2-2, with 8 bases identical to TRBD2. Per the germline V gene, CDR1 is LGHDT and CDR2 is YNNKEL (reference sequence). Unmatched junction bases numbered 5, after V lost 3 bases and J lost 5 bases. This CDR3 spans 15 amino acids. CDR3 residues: CASSHSGTWTGELFF. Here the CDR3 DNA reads TGTGCCAGCAGCCATAGCGGGACTTGGACCGGGGAGCTGTTTTTT.

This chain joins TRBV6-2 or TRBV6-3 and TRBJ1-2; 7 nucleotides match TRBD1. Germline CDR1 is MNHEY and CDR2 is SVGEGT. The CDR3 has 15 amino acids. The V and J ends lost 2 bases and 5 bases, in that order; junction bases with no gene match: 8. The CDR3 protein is CASSYAWDRTYGYTF. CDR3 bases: TGTGCCAGCAGTTACGCGTGGGACAGAACATATGGCTACACCTTC.

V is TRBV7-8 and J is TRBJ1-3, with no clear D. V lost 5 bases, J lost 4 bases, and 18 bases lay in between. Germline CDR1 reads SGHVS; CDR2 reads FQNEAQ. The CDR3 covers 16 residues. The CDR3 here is CASSINSPDHGNTIYF. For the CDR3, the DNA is TGTGCCAGCAGCATTAATTCGCCGGACCACGGAAACACCATATATTTT.

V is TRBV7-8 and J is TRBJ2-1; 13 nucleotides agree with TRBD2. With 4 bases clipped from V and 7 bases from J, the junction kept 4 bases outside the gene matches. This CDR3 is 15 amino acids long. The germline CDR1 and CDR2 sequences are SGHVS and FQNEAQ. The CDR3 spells CASSSRLAGGNEQFF. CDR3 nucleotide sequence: TGTGCCAGCAGCTCCCGACTAGCGGGAGGTAATGAGCAGTTCTTC.

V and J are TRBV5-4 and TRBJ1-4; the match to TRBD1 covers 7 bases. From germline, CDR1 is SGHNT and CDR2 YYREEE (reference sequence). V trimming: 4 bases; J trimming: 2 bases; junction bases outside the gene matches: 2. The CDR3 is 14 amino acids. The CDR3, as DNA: TGTGCCAGCAGCCAGGGGGAGACTAATGAAAAACTGTTTTTT. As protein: CASSQGETNEKLFF.

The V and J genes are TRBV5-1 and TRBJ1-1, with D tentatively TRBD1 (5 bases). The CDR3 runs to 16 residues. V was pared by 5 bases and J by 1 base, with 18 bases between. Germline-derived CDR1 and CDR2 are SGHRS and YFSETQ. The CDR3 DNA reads TGCGCCAGCAGTCCCTTCGGGGGTAATGAGAACACTGAAGCTTTCTTT. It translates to CASSPFGGNENTEAFF.

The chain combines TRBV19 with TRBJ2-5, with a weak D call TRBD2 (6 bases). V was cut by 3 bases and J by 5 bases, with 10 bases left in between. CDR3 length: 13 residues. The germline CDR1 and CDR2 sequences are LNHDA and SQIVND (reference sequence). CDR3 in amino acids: CASSILRGETQYF. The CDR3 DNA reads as TGTGCCAGTAGTATCTTACGGGGGGAGACCCAGTACTTC.

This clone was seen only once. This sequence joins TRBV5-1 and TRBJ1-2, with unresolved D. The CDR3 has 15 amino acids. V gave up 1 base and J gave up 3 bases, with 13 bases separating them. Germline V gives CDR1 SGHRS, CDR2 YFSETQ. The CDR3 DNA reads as TGCGCCAGCAGCTTGCTATGGGCGAGTGACTATGGCTACACCTTC. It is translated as CASSLLWASDYGYTF. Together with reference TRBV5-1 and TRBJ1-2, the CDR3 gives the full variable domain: KAGVTQTPRYLIKTRGQQVTLSCSPISGHRSVSWYQQTPGQGLQFLFEYFSETQRNKGNFPGRFSGRQFSNSRSEMNVSTLELGDSALYLCASSLLWASDYGYTFGSGTRLTVV.

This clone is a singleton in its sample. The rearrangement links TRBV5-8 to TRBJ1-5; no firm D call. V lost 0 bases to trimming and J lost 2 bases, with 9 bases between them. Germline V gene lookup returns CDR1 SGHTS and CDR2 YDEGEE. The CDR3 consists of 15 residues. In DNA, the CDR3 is TGTGCCAGCAGCTTGGAGGGTCAGGGCAATCAGCCCCAGCATTTT. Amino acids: CASSLEGQGNQPQHF.

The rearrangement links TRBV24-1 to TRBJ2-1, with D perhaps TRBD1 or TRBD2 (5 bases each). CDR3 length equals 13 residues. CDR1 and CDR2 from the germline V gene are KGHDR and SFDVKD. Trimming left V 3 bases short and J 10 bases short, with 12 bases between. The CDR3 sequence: CATSDRGAPEQFF. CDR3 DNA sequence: TGTGCCACCAGTGATCGGGGCGCCCCCGAGCAGTTCTTC.

For the CDR3, the DNA is TGCGCCAGCAGCTCCCGCATGGGCGGGGGCTATGGCTACACCTTC. This translates into CASSSRMGGGYGYTF. The genes are TRBV5-1 and TRBJ1-2; weak D call: TRBD1 (5 bases). The CDR3 consists of 15 residues. Germline CDR1 reads SGHRS; CDR2 reads YFSETQ. Trimming removed 3 bases from V and 4 bases from J, with 16 bases in between.

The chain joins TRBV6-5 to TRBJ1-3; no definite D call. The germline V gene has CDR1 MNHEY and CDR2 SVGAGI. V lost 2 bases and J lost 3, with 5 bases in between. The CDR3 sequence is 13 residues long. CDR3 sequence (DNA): TGTGCCAGCAGTTACACATTTGGAAACACCATATATTTT. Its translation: CASSYTFGNTIYF.

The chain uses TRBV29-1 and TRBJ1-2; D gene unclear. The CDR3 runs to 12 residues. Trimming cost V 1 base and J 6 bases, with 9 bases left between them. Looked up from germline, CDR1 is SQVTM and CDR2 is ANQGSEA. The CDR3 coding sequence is TGCAGCGTTGAAGCAATAATAAATGGCTACACCTTC. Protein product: CSVEAIINGYTF.

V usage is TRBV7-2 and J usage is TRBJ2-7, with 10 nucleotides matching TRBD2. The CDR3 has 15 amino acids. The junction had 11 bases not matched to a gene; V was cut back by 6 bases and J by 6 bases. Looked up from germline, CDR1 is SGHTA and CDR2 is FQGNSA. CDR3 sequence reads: CASSPSGGALFEQYF. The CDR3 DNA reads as TGTGCCAGCAGTCCAAGCGGGGGGGCCCTATTCGAGCAGTACTTC.

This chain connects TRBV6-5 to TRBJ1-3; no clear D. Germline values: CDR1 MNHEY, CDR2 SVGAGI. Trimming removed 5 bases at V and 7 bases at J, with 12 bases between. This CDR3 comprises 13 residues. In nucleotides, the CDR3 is TGTGCCAGCAGTACCACGCGGCGGAACACCATATATTTT. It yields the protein CASSTTRRNTIYF.

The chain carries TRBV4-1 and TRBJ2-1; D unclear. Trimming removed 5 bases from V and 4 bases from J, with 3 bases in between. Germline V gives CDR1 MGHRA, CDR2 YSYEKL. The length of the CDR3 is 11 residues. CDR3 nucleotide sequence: TGCGCCAGCAGCGGGTACAATGAGCAGTTCTTC. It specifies CASSGYNEQFF.

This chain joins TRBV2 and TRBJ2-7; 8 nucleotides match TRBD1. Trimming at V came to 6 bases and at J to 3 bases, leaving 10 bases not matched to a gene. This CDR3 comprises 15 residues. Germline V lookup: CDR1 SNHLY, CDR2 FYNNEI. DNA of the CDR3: TGTGCCAGCAGAGACGTGAGACAGGGGTACTACGAGCAGTACTTC. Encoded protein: CASRDVRQGYYEQYF.

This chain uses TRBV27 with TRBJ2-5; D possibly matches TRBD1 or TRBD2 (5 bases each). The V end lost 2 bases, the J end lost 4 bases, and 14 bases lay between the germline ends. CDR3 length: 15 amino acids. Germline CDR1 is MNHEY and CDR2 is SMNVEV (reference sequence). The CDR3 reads CASSLTGFGTETQYF. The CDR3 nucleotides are TGTGCCAGCAGTTTAACGGGGTTTGGGACAGAGACCCAGTACTTC.

CDR3 in amino acids: CASSVGGGQPQHF. DNA of the CDR3: TGTGCCAGCAGCGTAGGGGGGGGTCAGCCCCAGCATTTT. The chain combines TRBV9 with TRBJ1-5, with D possibly matching TRBD1 (5 bases). Per germline, CDR1 SGDLS and CDR2 YYNGEE. This CDR3 is 13 amino acids long. Trimming stripped 0 bases from V and 6 bases from J, with 7 bases between.